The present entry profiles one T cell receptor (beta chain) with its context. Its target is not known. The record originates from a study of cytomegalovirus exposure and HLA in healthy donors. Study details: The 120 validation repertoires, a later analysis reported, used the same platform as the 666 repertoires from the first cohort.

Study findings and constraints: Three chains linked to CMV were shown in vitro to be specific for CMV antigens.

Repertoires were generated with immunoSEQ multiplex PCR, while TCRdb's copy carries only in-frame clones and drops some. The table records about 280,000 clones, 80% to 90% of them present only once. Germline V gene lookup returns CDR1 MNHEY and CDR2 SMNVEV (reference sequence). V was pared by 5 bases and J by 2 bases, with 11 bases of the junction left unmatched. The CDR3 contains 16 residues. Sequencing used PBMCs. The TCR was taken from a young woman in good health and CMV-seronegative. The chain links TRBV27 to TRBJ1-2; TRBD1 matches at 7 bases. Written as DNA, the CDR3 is TGTGCCAGCAGTGGATCAGGGGGGTTTCTAAACTATGGCTACACCTTC. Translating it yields CASSGSGGFLNYGYTF.